This entry lists 21 T cell receptor beta chains sequenced from one sample in a study of T cells in Graves' hyperthyroidism and ophthalmopathy (dated by TCRdb to about 2019). The library was made by multiplex PCR. The sequencer was an Illumina HiSeq 2000. The TCR beta CDR3 regions were amplified from the RNA transcripts. The first round of RT-PCR for the TCR CDR3 was performed with the HTBI primer set and the Qiagen OneStep RT-PCR kit. Using fastp trimming at Q25 and MiXCR clonotype assembly, TCRdb reanalyzed the public sequencing data and kept in-frame beta chains. Every CDR3 protein is listed once, alongside the most common genes and DNA of its rows. The sample profile shows around 480,000 distinct CDR3 sequences; approximately 14% of them were found once. The top ten constitute about a sixth of the sample. The specimen sequenced was blood. All receptors derive from a woman aged 18-35 years with Graves' hyperthyroidism.

At least ten counts were recorded for this clonotype. The V call is TRBV3-1, the J call TRBJ2-2, with D hard to call. The germline gives CDR1 LGHDT, CDR2 YNNKEL (reference sequence). This CDR3 is built from 14 residues. The V and J ends lost 2 bases and 9 bases respectively, with 13 bases between them. The CDR3 coding sequence is TGTGCCAGCAGCCAAACCGTTGAACCCCGGGAGCTGTTTTTT. Its protein is CASSQTVEPRELFF.

On this clonotype: At one boundary the junction diverges from the germline segment, which might be a read error. The J gene is TRBJ2-5, the V gene TRBV20-1; D is perhaps TRBD2 (5 bases). CDR1 is DFQATT, CDR2 SNEGSKA, per germline (reference sequence). This CDR3 region has 16 residues. The CDR3 DNA sequence: TGCAGTGCCCAAACCCGGCAGAGGGATCGAGCAGAGGCCCAGTACTTC. This encodes CSAQTRQRDRAEAQYF.

This clonotype was observed a handful of times. This chain uses TRBV12-3 or TRBV12-4 with TRBJ1-4; possible D gene TRBD1, 6 bases. V gave up 7 bases and J gave up 8 bases, with 17 bases separating them. The CDR3 has 14 residues. The CDR3 nucleotides are TGTGCCAGCACCGGACAGTTTGAAAGGGAAAAACTGTTTTTT. Protein sequence: CASTGQFEREKLFF.

This clonotype has at least ten counts. This chain uses TRBV20-1 with TRBJ2-5; 12 bases agree with TRBD2. This CDR3 contains 14 residues. The germline CDR1 and CDR2 sequences are DFQATT and SNEGSKA (reference sequence). Unmatched junction bases numbered 8, after V lost 5 bases and J lost 7 bases. The CDR3, as DNA: TGCAGTGCTTACCGACTAGCGGGAGAAGGGACCCAGTACTTC. Protein sequence: CSAYRLAGEGTQYF.

This clonotype showed up many times. V and J are TRBV29-1 and TRBJ2-3, with D perhaps being TRBD1 or TRBD2 (5 bases each). Trimming stripped 7 bases from V and 0 bases from J, with 11 bases between. The CDR3 is 13 amino acids. Germline V lookup: CDR1 SQVTM, CDR2 ANQGSEA. CDR3: CSAGTSSTDTQYF. The CDR3, as DNA: TGCAGCGCCGGGACCTCTAGCACAGATACGCAGTATTTT.

V and J are TRBV5-1 and TRBJ1-3, with D unresolved. Germline V gene lookup returns CDR1 SGHRS and CDR2 YFSETQ. The V end lost 1 base, the J end lost 4 bases, and 6 bases lay between the germline ends. This CDR3 comprises 13 residues. The CDR3 coding sequence is TGCGCCAGCAGCTTGTGGGGAGGAAACACCATATATTTT. The encoded protein is CASSLWGGNTIYF. Filled out from reference TRBV5-1 and TRBJ1-3, the complete variable domain reads KAGVTQTPRYLIKTRGQQVTLSCSPISGHRSVSWYQQTPGQGLQFLFEYFSETQRNKGNFPGRFSGRQFSNSRSEMNVSTLELGDSALYLCASSLWGGNTIYFGEGSWLTVV.

There are a few counts of this clonotype. The chain links TRBV6-2 or TRBV6-3 to TRBJ2-4; 7 nucleotides agree with TRBD1. Trimming cost V 5 bases and J 0 bases; bases outside gene matches: 4. Germline V lookup: CDR1 MNHEY, CDR2 SVGEGT. This CDR3 comprises 15 residues. CDR3 in DNA: TGTGCCAGCAGTGGGACAGTGATAGCCAAAAACATTCAGTACTTC. This translates into CASSGTVIAKNIQYF.

The chain combines TRBV20-1 with TRBJ2-3; weak D call: TRBD1 (5 bases). With 6 bases removed from V and 2 bases from J, the gap between germline ends came to 15 bases. Germline assignment: CDR1 DFQATT and CDR2 SNEGSKA (reference sequence). This CDR3 region has 14 residues. The CDR3: CSAQIQGTTDTQYF. CDR3 DNA sequence: TGCAGTGCCCAAATTCAGGGAACCACAGATACGCAGTATTTT.

The rearrangement uses TRBV7-9 and TRBJ1-2; D is unclear. This CDR3 has 14 amino acids. Per germline, CDR1 SEHNR and CDR2 FQNEAQ (reference sequence). With 3 bases removed from V and 4 bases from J, the gap between germline ends came to 12 bases. The CDR3: CASSFEGQIYGYTF. CDR3 nucleotide sequence: TGTGCCAGCAGCTTCGAGGGTCAAATCTATGGCTACACCTTC.

This clonotype was found many times. CDR3 region: CASSRRMTSTNTGELFF. The DNA for the CDR3 is TGTGCCAGCAGCCGCCGTATGACTAGCACGAACACCGGGGAGCTGTTTTTT. The chain uses TRBV14 and TRBJ2-2; 7 bases match TRBD2. The CDR3 spans 17 residues. Germline loops: CDR1 SGHDN, CDR2 FVKESK. Trimming at V came to 4 bases and at J to 0 bases, leaving 8 bases not matched to a gene.

This clonotype was detected many times. This chain connects TRBV6-6 to TRBJ2-1; 8 bases fit TRBD2. The CDR3 loop spans 15 amino acids. CDR1 is MNHNY and CDR2 is SVGAGI in the germline V gene (reference sequence). With V trimmed by 2 bases and J by 3 bases, 3 bases remained unmatched. CDR3 region: CASSYREGLYNEQFF. The CDR3 DNA is TGTGCCAGCAGTTACCGGGAGGGGCTCTACAATGAGCAGTTCTTC.

This clonotype was seen ten or more times. The chain employs TRBV14 and TRBJ2-2, with TRBD2 matching over 12 bases. CDR3 length equals 17 residues. J lost 1 base, V lost 4 bases, and 4 bases had no gene match. CDR1 and CDR2 (germline): SGHDN, FVKESK. DNA of the CDR3: TGTGCCAGCAGCCGACTAGCGGGAGTTGTGAACACCGGGGAGCTGTTTTTT. This translates into CASSRLAGVVNTGELFF.

This clonotype was observed a few times. V usage is TRBV10-1 and J usage is TRBJ2-3; D unclear. V was pared by 3 bases and J by 0 bases, with 10 bases between. Germline-derived CDR1 and CDR2 are WNHNN and SYGVQD (reference sequence). CDR3 length: 15 amino acids. DNA of the CDR3: TGCGCCAGCAGTGATGGTGAACCTAGCACAGATACGCAGTATTTT. This sequence encodes CASSDGEPSTDTQYF.

This clonotype appeared many times. This chain connects TRBV12-3 or TRBV12-4 to TRBJ2-5, with 7 bases aligning to TRBD2. The ends lost 3 bases at V and 4 bases at J; junction bases unmatched: 8. There are 15 residues in the CDR3. For the CDR3, the DNA is TGTGCCAGCAGTTTGGTTACCCCGGGGGGAGAGACCCAGTACTTC. This gives the protein CASSLVTPGGETQYF.

This clonotype was found a few times. The rearrangement uses TRBV9 and TRBJ2-5; D might be TRBD1 (5 bases). V lost 2 bases and J 0 bases, leaving 14 bases between the germline ends. Germline V gene data show CDR1 as SGDLS and CDR2 as YYNGEE. The CDR3 contains 16 residues. The chain's CDR3 is CASSVGHGWYQETQYF. The CDR3 DNA is TGTGCCAGCAGCGTTGGACACGGCTGGTACCAAGAGACCCAGTACTTC.

On this clonotype itself: A much larger clone is a single base away; this may be a read error. The chain employs TRBV20-1 and TRBJ1-1; D not resolved. The V end was cut by 0 bases, the J end by 1 base, with 15 bases between. This CDR3 spans 16 amino acids. Germline V gene data show CDR1 as DFQATT and CDR2 as SNEGSKA (reference sequence). The CDR3 here is CSARDIWAPGNTEAFF. CDR3 nucleotide sequence: TGCAGTGCTAGAGATATTTGGGCCCCCGGGAACACTGAAGCTTTCTTT.

This clonotype showed up many times. The chain carries TRBV5-1 and TRBJ2-5; D is ambiguous. The CDR3 contains 13 residues. Per germline, CDR1 SGHRS and CDR2 YFSETQ. V was trimmed by 7 bases and J by 5 bases, leaving 15 bases between them. CDR3 sequence: CASGPPASETQYF. Here the CDR3 DNA reads TGCGCCAGCGGACCGCCGGCCTCGGAGACCCAGTACTTC.

This clonotype was counted a few times. Just one base apart from a much larger clone, this may be a read error. The chain has TRBV27 and TRBJ2-1; 10 nucleotides agree with TRBD2. Trimming at V came to 6 bases and at J to 12 bases, leaving 8 bases not matched to a gene. CDR3 length: 13 residues. CDR1 and CDR2 from the germline V gene are MNHEY and SMNVEV (reference sequence). The CDR3 here is CASRLAGGHGQFF. The CDR3 DNA reads TGTGCCAGCAGATTAGCGGGAGGTCATGGGCAGTTCTTC.

The sample holds many counts of this clonotype. V usage is TRBV7-9 and J usage is TRBJ2-2, with D possibly matching TRBD2 (5 bases). CDR1 and CDR2 from the germline V gene are SEHNR and FQNEAQ (reference sequence). The CDR3 is 15 residues long. Trimming took off 2 bases at V and 3 bases at J, with 10 bases between the two ends. The CDR3 loop is CASSLISVDTGELFF. The DNA for the CDR3 is TGTGCCAGCAGCTTAATTAGCGTGGACACCGGGGAGCTGTTTTTT.

This clonotype was observed at least ten times. The chain combines TRBV24-1 with TRBJ2-3, with D hard to call. From germline, CDR1 is KGHDR and CDR2 SFDVKD. V was cut by 4 bases and J by 4 bases, with 8 bases left in between. This CDR3 comprises 13 residues. CDR3 DNA: TGTGCCACCAGTGACCCCGGGTCAGATACGCAGTATTTT. This sequence encodes CATSDPGSDTQYF.

This clonotype appeared a few times. The rearrangement joins TRBV3-1 to TRBJ1-1, with D perhaps TRBD1 (5 bases). The CDR3 length is 13 residues. V was cut by 4 bases and J by 3 bases, with 9 bases left in between. Germline CDR1 and CDR2: LGHDT and YNNKEL (reference sequence). CDR3 sequence reads: CASSRREYTEAFF. DNA for the CDR3: TGTGCCAGCAGCCGCAGGGAATACACTGAAGCTTTCTTT.